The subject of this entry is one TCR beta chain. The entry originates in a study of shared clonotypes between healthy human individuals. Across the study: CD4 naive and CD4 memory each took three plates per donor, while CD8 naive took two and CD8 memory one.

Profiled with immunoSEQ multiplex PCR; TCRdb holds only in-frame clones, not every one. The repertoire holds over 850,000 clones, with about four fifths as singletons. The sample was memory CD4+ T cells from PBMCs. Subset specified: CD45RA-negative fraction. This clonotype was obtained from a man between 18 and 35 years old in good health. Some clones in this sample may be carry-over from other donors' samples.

CDR3 bases: TGTGCCAGCAGCGTTACAACTAGCGTTACTAGGTCGGGGACCCAGTACTTC. It yields the protein CASSVTTSVTRSGTQYF. The chain combines TRBV7-8 with TRBJ2-5; TRBD2 agrees at 7 bases. The CDR3 has 17 amino acids. Trimming cost V 5 bases and J 7 bases; bases outside gene matches: 19. Germline values: CDR1 SGHVS, CDR2 FQNEAQ.